This T cell receptor beta chain was sequenced for a study of T cells after yellow fever vaccination. Study in general: With SMART-Seq v4 Ultra Low Input, the fractions containing low cell numbers were prepared.

About this clonotype: Its target is not known.

Study results and caveats: Re-detected after boosting: most primary clones, 96% of CD4 and roughly 88% of CD8.

The CDR3 extends over 12 amino acids. CDR1 and CDR2 (germline): LGHNA, YSLEER. V was pared by 4 bases and J by 7 bases, with 11 bases between. Template-switching 5'RACE yielded the TCR cDNA; a universal primer site and UMIs were added in the process. TCRdb reanalysed the 5' RACE reads using MiXCR and keeps one entry per CDR3 protein. The sample holds under 550,000 distinct CDR3 sequences, just over 20% seen once. The input for sequencing was PBMCs, taken roughly 20 days after the first yellow fever vaccination. The J gene is TRBJ2-7, the V gene TRBV4-3, with D perhaps being TRBD1 or TRBD2 (5 bases each). This receptor was taken from a man aged 18 to 30 who received the YFV17D yellow fever vaccine. DNA for the CDR3: TGCGCCAGCAGCCGTACCTGGGGGGAGCAGTACTTC. It specifies CASSRTWGEQYF.